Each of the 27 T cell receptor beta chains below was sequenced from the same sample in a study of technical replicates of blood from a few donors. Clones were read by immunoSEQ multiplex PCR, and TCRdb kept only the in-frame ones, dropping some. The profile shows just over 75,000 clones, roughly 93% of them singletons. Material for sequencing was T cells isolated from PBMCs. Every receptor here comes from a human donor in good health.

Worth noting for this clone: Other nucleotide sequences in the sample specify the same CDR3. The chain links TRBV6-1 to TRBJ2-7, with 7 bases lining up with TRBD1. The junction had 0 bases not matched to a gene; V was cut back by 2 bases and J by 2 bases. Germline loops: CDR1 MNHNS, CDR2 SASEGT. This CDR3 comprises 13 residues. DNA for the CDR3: TGTGCCAGCAGTGAAAGGGGGCCCTACGAGCAGTACTTC. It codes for CASSERGPYEQYF.

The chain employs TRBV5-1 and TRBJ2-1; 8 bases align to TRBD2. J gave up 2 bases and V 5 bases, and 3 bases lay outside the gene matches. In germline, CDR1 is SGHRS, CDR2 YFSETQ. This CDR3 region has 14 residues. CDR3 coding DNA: TGCGCCAGCAGTACTAGCGGTACCTACAATGAGCAGTTCTTC. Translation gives CASSTSGTYNEQFF.

The CDR3 is CASSSGWDSLFSTDTQYF. The CDR3 DNA is TGTGCCAGCAGCTCGGGCTGGGACAGCCTTTTTAGCACAGATACGCAGTATTTT. The V gene is TRBV7-8, the J gene TRBJ2-3; 7 nucleotides line up with TRBD1. V gave up 4 bases and J gave up 0 bases; unmatched junction bases: 13. This CDR3 is built from 18 residues. Per germline, CDR1 SGHVS and CDR2 FQNEAQ.

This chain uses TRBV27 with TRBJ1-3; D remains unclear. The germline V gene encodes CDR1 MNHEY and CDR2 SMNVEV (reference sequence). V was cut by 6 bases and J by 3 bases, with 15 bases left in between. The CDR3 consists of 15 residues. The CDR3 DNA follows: TGTGCCAGCAGCCTTATGCCAGGAGGTGGAAACACCATATATTTT. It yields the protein CASSLMPGGGNTIYF.

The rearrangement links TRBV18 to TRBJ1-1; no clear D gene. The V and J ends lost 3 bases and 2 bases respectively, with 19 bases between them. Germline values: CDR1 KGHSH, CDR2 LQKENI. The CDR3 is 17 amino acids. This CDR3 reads CASSPEDRGPGNTEAFF. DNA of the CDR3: TGTGCCAGCTCACCCGAAGACCGGGGTCCGGGCAACACTGAAGCTTTCTTT.

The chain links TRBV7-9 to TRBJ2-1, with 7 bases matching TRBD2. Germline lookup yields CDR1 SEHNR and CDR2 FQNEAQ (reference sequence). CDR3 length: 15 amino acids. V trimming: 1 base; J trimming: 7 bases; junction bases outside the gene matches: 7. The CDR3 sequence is CASSLGAGVGNEQFF. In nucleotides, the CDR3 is TGTGCCAGCAGCTTAGGGGCGGGAGTAGGAAATGAGCAGTTCTTC.

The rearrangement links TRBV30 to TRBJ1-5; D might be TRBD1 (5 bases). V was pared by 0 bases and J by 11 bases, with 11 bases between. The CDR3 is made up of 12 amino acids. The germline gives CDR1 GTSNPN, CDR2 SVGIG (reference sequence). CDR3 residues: CAWSVGRGSQHF. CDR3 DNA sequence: TGTGCCTGGAGTGTCGGTCGGGGGTCCCAGCATTTT.

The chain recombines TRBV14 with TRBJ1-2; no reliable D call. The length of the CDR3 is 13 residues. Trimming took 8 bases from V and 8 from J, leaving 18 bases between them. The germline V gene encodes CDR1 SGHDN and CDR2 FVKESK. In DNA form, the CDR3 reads TGTGCCAGCGATTACAGAGGGAGCGGCGGCTACACCTTC. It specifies CASDYRGSGGYTF.

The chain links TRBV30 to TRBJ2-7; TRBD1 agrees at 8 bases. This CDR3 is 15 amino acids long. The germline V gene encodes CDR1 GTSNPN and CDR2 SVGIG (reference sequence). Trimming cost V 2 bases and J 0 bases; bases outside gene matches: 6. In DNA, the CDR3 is TGTGCCTGGAGTAAAGGACAGGGACTCTCCTACGAGCAGTACTTC. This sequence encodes CAWSKGQGLSYEQYF.

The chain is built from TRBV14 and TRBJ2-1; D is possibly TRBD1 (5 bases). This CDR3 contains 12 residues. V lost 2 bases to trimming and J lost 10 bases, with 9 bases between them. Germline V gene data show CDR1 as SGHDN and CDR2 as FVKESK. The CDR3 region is CASSQPYREQFF. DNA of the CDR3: TGTGCCAGCAGCCAACCGTACAGGGAGCAGTTCTTC.

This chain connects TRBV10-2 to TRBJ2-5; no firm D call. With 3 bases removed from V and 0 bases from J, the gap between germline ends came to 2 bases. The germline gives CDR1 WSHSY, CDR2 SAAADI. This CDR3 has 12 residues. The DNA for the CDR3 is TGCGCCAGCAGTGACAACCAAGAGACCCAGTACTTC. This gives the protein CASSDNQETQYF.

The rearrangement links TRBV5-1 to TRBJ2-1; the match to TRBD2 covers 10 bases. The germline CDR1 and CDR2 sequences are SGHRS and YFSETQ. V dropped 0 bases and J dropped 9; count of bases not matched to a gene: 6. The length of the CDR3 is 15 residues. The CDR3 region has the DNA TGCGCCAGCAGCTTGGAACTAGCGGGGTCGAGTGAGCAGTTCTTC. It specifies CASSLELAGSSEQFF. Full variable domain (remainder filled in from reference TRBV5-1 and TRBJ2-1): KAGVTQTPRYLIKTRGQQVTLSCSPISGHRSVSWYQQTPGQGLQFLFEYFSETQRNKGNFPGRFSGRQFSNSRSEMNVSTLELGDSALYLCASSLELAGSSEQFFGPGTRLTVL.

CDR3 bases: TGTGCCACCAACCCTACGGGACTTGTCTATGAAAAACTGTTTTTT. Translated: CATNPTGLVYEKLFF. This chain uses TRBV6-5 with TRBJ1-4, with D possibly being TRBD1 (5 bases). The germline CDR1 and CDR2 sequences are MNHEY and SVGAGI. The CDR3 runs to 15 residues. The V end was cut by 10 bases, the J end by 6 bases, with 21 bases between.

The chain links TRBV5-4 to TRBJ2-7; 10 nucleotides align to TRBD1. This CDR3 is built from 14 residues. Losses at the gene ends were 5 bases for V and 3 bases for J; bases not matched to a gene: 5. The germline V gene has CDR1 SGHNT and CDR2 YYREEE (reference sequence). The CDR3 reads CASRRTGGNYEQYF. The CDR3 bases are TGTGCCAGCAGAAGGACAGGGGGAAACTACGAGCAGTACTTC.

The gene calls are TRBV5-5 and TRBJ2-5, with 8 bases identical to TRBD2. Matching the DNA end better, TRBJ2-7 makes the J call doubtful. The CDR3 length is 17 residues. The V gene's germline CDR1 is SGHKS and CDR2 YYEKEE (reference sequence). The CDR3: CASSLGLALRASYEQYF. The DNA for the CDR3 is TGTGCCAGCAGCTTGGGACTAGCGCTTCGAGCCTCCTACGAGCAGTACTTC.

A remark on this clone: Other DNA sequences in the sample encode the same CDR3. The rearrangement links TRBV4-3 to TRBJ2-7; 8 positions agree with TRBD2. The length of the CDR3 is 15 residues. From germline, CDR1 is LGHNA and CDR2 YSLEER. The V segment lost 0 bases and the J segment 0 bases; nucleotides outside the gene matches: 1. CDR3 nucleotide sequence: TGCGCCAGCAGCCAAGAGCGGGAGGTCTCCTACGAGCAGTACTTC. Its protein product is CASSQEREVSYEQYF.

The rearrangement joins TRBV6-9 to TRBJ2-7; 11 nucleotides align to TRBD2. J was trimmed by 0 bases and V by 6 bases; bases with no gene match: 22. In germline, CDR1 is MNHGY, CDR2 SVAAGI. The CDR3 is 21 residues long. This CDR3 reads CASSNGRGRTSGPRSSYEQYF. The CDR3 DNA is TGTGCCAGCAGCAATGGCAGGGGCCGGACTAGCGGGCCCCGATCCTCCTACGAGCAGTACTTC.

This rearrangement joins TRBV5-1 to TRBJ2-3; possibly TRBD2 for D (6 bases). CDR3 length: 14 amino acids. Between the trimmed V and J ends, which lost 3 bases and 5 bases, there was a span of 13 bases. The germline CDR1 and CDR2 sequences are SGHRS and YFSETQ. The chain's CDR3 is CASSSRLALDTQYF. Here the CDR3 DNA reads TGCGCCAGCAGCTCGCGTCTAGCGTTAGATACGCAGTATTTT.

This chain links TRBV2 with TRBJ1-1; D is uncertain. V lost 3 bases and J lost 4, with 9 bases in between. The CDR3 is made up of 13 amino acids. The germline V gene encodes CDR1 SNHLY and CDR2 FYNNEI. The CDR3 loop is CASSEGGFTEAFF. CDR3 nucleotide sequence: TGTGCCAGCAGTGAGGGAGGGTTCACTGAAGCTTTCTTT.

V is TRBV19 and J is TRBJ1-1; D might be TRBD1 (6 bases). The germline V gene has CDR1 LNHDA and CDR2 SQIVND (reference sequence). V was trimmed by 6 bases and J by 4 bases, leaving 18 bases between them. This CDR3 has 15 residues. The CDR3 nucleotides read TGTGCCAGTAGAAATCCCCCAGGGGTAGTCACTGAAGCTTTCTTT. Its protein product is CASRNPPGVVTEAFF.

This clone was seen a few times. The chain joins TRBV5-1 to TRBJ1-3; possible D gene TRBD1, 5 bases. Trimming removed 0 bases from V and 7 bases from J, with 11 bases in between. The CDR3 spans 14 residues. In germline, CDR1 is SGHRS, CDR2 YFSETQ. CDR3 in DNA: TGCGCCAGCAGCTTGGCCGGGGGGAGTAACACCATATATTTT. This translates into CASSLAGGSNTIYF. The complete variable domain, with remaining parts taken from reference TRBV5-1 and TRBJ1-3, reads KAGVTQTPRYLIKTRGQQVTLSCSPISGHRSVSWYQQTPGQGLQFLFEYFSETQRNKGNFPGRFSGRQFSNSRSEMNVSTLELGDSALYLCASSLAGGSNTIYFGEGSWLTVV.

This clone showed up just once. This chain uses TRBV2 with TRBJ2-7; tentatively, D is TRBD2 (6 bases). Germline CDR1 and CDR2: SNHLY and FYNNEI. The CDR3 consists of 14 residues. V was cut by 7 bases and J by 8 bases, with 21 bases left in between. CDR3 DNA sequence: TGTGCCAGCATGGCCACGGGAGCTATCTTGCAGCAGTACTTC. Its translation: CASMATGAILQQYF.

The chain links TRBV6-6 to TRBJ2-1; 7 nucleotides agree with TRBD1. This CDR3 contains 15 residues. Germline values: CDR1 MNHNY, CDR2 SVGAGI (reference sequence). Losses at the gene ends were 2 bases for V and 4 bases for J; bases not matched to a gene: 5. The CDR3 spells CASSYETGPYNEQFF. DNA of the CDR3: TGTGCCAGCAGTTACGAGACAGGGCCTTACAATGAGCAGTTCTTC.

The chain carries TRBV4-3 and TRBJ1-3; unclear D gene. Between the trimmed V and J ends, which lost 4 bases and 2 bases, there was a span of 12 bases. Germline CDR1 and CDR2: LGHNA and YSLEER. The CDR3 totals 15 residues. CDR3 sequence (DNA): TGCGCCAGCAGCCCCCAGGAGGAGCCTGGAAACACCATATATTTT. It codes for CASSPQEEPGNTIYF.

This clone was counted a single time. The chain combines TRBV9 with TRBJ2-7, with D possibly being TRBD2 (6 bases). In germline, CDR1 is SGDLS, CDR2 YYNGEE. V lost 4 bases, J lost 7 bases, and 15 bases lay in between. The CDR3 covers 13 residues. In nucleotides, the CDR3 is TGTGCCAGCAGCCCCCCGGCGGGGCTGGAGCAGTACTTC. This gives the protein CASSPPAGLEQYF.

Written as DNA, the CDR3 is TGTGCCAGCAGCTGGGGGACAGACGAGCAGTACTTC. This encodes CASSWGTDEQYF. This rearrangement joins TRBV7-9 to TRBJ2-7, with 7 bases matching TRBD1. Germline V CDR1 and CDR2: SEHNR, FQNEAQ (reference sequence). The CDR3 loop spans 12 amino acids. V trimming: 4 bases; J trimming: 5 bases; junction bases outside the gene matches: 2. Complete variable domain (other parts from reference TRBV7-9 and TRBJ2-7): DTGVSQNPRHKITKRGQNVTFRCDPISEHNRLYWYRQTLGQGPEFLTYFQNEAQLEKSRLLSDRFSAERPKGSFSTLEIQRTEQGDSAMYLCASSWGTDEQYFGPGTRLTVT.

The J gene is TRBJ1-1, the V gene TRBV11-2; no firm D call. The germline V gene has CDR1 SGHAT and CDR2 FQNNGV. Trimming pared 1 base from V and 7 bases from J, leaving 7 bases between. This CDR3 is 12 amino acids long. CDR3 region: CASSLVAVEAFF. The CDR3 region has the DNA TGTGCCAGCAGCTTAGTGGCAGTTGAAGCTTTCTTT.